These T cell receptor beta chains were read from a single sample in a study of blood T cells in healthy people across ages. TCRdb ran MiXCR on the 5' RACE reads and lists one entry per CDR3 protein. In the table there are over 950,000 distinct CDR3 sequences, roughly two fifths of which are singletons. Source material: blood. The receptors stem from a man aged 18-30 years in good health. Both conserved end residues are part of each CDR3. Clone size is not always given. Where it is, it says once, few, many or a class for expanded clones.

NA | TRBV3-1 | CASSTQGVSSPLHF
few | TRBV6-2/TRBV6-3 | CASSYPVETQYF
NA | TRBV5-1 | CASTVAAPSYNEQFF
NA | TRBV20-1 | CSASPFTGTSGGAYEQYF
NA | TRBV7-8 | CASSSKGLARNEQFF
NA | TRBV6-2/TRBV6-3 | CATLGAGGPFEQFF
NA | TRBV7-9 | CASSLAERADTQYF
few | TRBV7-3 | CASSLRTSGGYNEQFF
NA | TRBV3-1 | CASSPGQGWHIQYF
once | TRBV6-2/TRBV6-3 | CASSGPEYQPQHF
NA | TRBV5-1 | CASSLVRVRDTEAFF
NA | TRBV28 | CASSLGGRDTDNSPLHF
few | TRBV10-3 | CAIRADRGDYGYTF
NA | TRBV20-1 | CSAKRDDNSPLHF
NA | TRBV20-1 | CSASNRAGNTEAFF
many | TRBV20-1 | CSASEGAGYGYTF
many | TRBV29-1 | CSVGLLAGLADTQYF
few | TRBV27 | CASSRWERNEQFF
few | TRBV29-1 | CSVSGANQPQHF
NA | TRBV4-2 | CASSHPLSSTEAFF
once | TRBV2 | CASTLGGAYNEQFF
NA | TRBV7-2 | CASSLATGREKLFF
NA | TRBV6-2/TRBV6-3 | CASSGGVSTDTQYF
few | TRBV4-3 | CASSQSLQAMSDTEAFF